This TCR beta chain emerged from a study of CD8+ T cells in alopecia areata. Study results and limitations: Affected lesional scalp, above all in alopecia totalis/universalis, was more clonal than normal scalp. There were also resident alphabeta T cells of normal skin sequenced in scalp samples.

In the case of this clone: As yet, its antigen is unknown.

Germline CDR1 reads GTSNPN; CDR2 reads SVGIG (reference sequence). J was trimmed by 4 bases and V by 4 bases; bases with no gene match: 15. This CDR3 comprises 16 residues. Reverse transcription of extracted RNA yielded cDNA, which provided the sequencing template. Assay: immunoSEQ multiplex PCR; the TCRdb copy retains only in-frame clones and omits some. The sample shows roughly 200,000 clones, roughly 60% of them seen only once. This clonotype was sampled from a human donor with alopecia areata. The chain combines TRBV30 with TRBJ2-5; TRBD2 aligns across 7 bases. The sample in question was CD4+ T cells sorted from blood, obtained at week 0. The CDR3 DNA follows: TGTGCCTGGATCGTGTTGGTGGGGAAGCGGGGAGAGACCCAGTACTTC. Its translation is CAWIVLVGKRGETQYF.